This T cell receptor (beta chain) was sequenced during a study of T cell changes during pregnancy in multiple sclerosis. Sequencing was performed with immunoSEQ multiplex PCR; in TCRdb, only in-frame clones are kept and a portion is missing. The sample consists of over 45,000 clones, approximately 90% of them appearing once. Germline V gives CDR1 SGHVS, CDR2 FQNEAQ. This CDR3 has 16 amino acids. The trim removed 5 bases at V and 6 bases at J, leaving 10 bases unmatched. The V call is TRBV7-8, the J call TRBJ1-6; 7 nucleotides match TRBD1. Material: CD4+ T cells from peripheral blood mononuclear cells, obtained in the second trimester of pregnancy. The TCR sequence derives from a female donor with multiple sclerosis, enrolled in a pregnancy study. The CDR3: CASSLLRGPSNSPLHF. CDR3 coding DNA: TGTGCCAGCAGCCTACTAAGGGGGCCTTCTAATTCACCCCTCCACTTT. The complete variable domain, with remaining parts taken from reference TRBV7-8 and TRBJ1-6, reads GAGVSQSPRYKVAKRGQDVALRCDPISGHVSLFWYQQALGQGPEFLTYFQNEAQLDKSGLPSDRFFAERPEGSVSTLKIQRTQQEDSAVYLCASSLLRGPSNSPLHFGNGTRLTVT.